Listed below are T cell receptor beta chains from one sample, sequenced in a study of monozygotic twins with inflammatory bowel disease. Using the 5' RACE reads, TCRdb records one entry per CDR3 protein without DNA. In all, the sample yields 330,000 or so distinct CDR3 sequences. Sequencing was performed on blood. These receptors were obtained from a human donor with ulcerative colitis or Crohn's disease, or a healthy co-twin of an affected twin (not recorded which). Each CDR3 is given with its conserved first and last residue. The order of the fields is CDR3 protein, J gene, V gene.

CASSSRVDEQYF TRBJ2-7 TRBV12-3/TRBV12-4
CASSLSAGQKETQYF TRBJ2-5 TRBV27
CASSTGTDTQYF TRBJ2-3 TRBV19
CASSIGGAWGTEAFF TRBJ1-1 TRBV19
CASSAGPGGANVLTF TRBJ2-6 TRBV7-8
CASSSSGTFSYEQYF TRBJ2-7 TRBV5-1
CSARAGGLQETQYF TRBJ2-5 TRBV20-1
CSVRESSYNEQFF TRBJ2-1 TRBV29-1
CASSYGQFFYEQYF TRBJ2-7 TRBV14
CASTQTGGSYSGANVLTF TRBJ2-6 TRBV5-1
CSASVNRGSYEQYF TRBJ2-7 TRBV20-1
CASSLKTGATEAFF TRBJ1-1 TRBV6-2/TRBV6-3
CASSLGDRGTETQYF TRBJ2-5 TRBV28
CASSSREGDNEQFF TRBJ2-1 TRBV28
CASSSTGRPGANVLTF TRBJ2-6 TRBV23-1
CASGSGTGNTIYF TRBJ1-3 TRBV7-2
CASSFLLAEQFF TRBJ2-1 TRBV5-1